This T cell receptor (beta chain) was found in a study of blood T cell repertoires in COVID-19. Germline values: CDR1 MGHRA, CDR2 YSYEKL. V gave up 5 bases and J gave up 1 base, with 15 bases separating them. This CDR3 region has 16 residues. This clone occurred once. TCRdb's table, derived via immunoSEQ multiplex PCR, lists solely in-frame clones and lacks some. This table has roughly 150,000 clones, 80% appearing once. The chain links TRBV4-1 to TRBJ2-4; D perhaps matches TRBD2 (6 bases). The specimen was PBMCs or T cells enriched from blood (not recorded which). The TCR sequence derives from a man aged 40-50 years who had recovered from COVID-19. The CDR3 is CASSAPSEGAKNIQYF. For the CDR3, the DNA is TGCGCCAGCAGCGCACCGTCGGAGGGGGCCAAAAACATTCAGTACTTC.